The 2 T cell receptor beta chains below all came from one sample that was sequenced in a study of CD8 T cells in ankylosing spondylitis. Via MiXCR, TCRdb re-called the 5' RACE reads, giving one row per CDR3 protein. The sample records some 140,000 distinct CDR3 sequences, 7% to 10% being singletons. Sequencing was performed on synovial fluid, either unsorted or a sorted T cell fraction (not recorded which). The source of these receptors is a male donor with ankylosing spondylitis.

The chain recombines TRBV4-2 with TRBJ2-5, with D possibly called TRBD1 or TRBD2 (5 bases each). V lost 1 base and J 5 bases, leaving 8 bases between the germline ends. This CDR3 has 13 residues. CDR1 is LGHNA and CDR2 is YNFKEQ in the germline V gene. The CDR3: CASSQAWGETQYF. CDR3 bases: TGTGCCAGCAGCCAAGCTTGGGGGGAGACCCAGTACTTC.

This clonotype was counted at least ten times. The V and J genes are TRBV7-6 and TRBJ1-4; a possible D gene is TRBD1 (6 bases). In germline, CDR1 is SGHVS, CDR2 FNYEAQ. Trimming left V 6 bases short and J 5 bases short, with 13 bases between. The CDR3 length is 14 residues. CDR3 residues: CASSLDSLNEKLFF. Written as DNA, the CDR3 is TGTGCCAGCAGTTTGGACAGTTTAAATGAAAAACTGTTTTTT.